The 23 T cell receptor beta chains presented below share a single source sample, sequenced in a study of control samples from healthy donors and cancer patients. TCRdb's copy holds only in-frame clones and misses some; the assay was immunoSEQ multiplex PCR. The repertoire holds 120,000 to 150,000 clones, with 80% to 95% as singletons. The sequencing sample was made of blood. These receptors originate from a young man in good health.

This clone showed up just once. The chain is built from TRBV7-3 and TRBJ1-1; 9 nucleotides agree with TRBD1. V dropped 5 bases and J dropped 6; count of bases not matched to a gene: 10. CDR3 length: 15 amino acids. The V gene's germline CDR1 is SGHTA and CDR2 FQGTGA. In nucleotides, the CDR3 is TGTGCCAGCAGCGCGGGTGGACAGGGGTACGCTGAAGCTTTCTTT. Translating it yields CASSAGGQGYAEAFF.

This sequence joins TRBV7-2 and TRBJ2-1; TRBD2 aligns across 9 bases. The CDR3 is made up of 15 amino acids. Per germline, CDR1 SGHTA and CDR2 FQGNSA. The V segment lost 3 bases and the J segment 6 bases; nucleotides outside the gene matches: 6. The CDR3 nucleotides read TGTGCCAGCAGCTTTTTAGCGGGGGATAGCAATGAGCAGTTCTTC. Translated, it gives CASSFLAGDSNEQFF.

The V call is TRBV19, the J call TRBJ2-2; TRBD2 aligns across 9 bases. CDR1 is LNHDA, CDR2 SQIVND, per germline (reference sequence). The V segment lost 9 bases and the J segment 1 base; nucleotides outside the gene matches: 9. CDR3 length: 16 amino acids. The CDR3 DNA sequence: TGTGCCAGCTCAGTGGCAGCGGGGGGGAACACCGGGGAGCTGTTTTTT. This gives the protein CASSVAAGGNTGELFF.

The rearrangement links TRBV6-5 to TRBJ1-3, with D possibly being TRBD1 (6 bases). Germline CDR1 MNHEY, CDR2 SVGAGI. V was shortened by 6 bases and J by 0 bases, with 9 bases between the two germline ends. There are 14 residues in the CDR3. This chain's CDR3 is CASRQGFSGNTIYF. The DNA for the CDR3 is TGTGCCAGCAGACAGGGTTTCTCTGGAAACACCATATATTTT.

V is TRBV11-2 and J is TRBJ2-7; no firm D call. The CDR3 totals 13 residues. CDR1 and CDR2 from the germline V gene are SGHAT and FQNNGV. Trimming stripped 5 bases from V and 6 bases from J, with 14 bases between. The CDR3 loop reads CASSPPSWREQYF. CDR3 in DNA: TGTGCCAGCAGCCCCCCCTCTTGGCGCGAGCAGTACTTC.

The chain employs TRBV7-9 and TRBJ1-3, with TRBD1 as a possible D gene (6 bases). V lost 5 bases, J lost 4 bases, and 18 bases lay in between. The germline V gene has CDR1 SEHNR and CDR2 FQNEAQ (reference sequence). CDR3 length equals 16 residues. CDR3 DNA sequence: TGTGCCAGCAGCCGATTACAGGGACAACGAGGAAACACCATATATTTT. Amino acid sequence: CASSRLQGQRGNTIYF.

This clone was counted only a few times. The chain has TRBV30 and TRBJ1-4, with a weak D call TRBD1 (5 bases). Germline CDR1 GTSNPN, CDR2 SVGIG (reference sequence). V was cut by 8 bases and J by 8 bases, with 21 bases left in between. The CDR3 is 14 residues long. CDR3 sequence reads: CAAENGGLGEKLFF. The CDR3 DNA reads as TGTGCCGCCGAGAACGGGGGGTTGGGGGAAAAACTGTTTTTT.

The gene calls are TRBV5-4 and TRBJ2-1, with 15 bases fitting TRBD2. Germline trimming cut 3 bases from V and 7 bases from J; bases unmatched to any gene: 5. The CDR3 sequence is 16 residues long. Germline V gene data show CDR1 as SGHNT and CDR2 as YYREEE (reference sequence). The DNA for the CDR3 is TGTGCCAGCAGCTGGGGGACTAGCGGGGGGCTTAATGAGCAGTTCTTC. Its translation: CASSWGTSGGLNEQFF.

The chain is built from TRBV11-2 and TRBJ1-1, with 8 bases aligning to TRBD1. From germline, CDR1 is SGHAT and CDR2 FQNNGV. V dropped 1 base and J dropped 5; count of bases not matched to a gene: 3. This CDR3 comprises 14 residues. The CDR3 is CASSLAQGATEAFF. The CDR3, as DNA: TGTGCCAGCAGCTTAGCGCAGGGGGCAACTGAAGCTTTCTTT. The full variable domain, with the rest looked up from reference TRBV11-2 and TRBJ1-1, is EAGVAQSPRYKIIEKRQSVAFWCNPISGHATLYWYQQILGQGPKLLIQFQNNGVVDDSQLPKDRFSAERLKGVDSTLKIQPAKLEDSAVYLCASSLAQGATEAFFGQGTRLTVV.

This clone was seen once. V usage is TRBV7-8 and J usage is TRBJ2-2, with D perhaps matching TRBD1 or TRBD2 (7 bases each). Per germline, CDR1 SGHVS and CDR2 FQNEAQ. CDR3 size: 13 residues. Trimming removed 4 bases from V and 7 bases from J, with 10 bases in between. CDR3 DNA: TGTGCCAGCAGCTCCAGGGGGGGCGGGGAGCTGTTTTTT. Protein sequence: CASSSRGGGELFF.

This clone was recorded a few times. This chain links TRBV7-9 with TRBJ2-3; 7 positions match TRBD1. The trim removed 6 bases at V and 3 bases at J, leaving 9 bases unmatched. The CDR3 runs to 15 residues. Germline V gene lookup returns CDR1 SEHNR and CDR2 FQNEAQ (reference sequence). CDR3 sequence (DNA): TGTGCCAGCAGACCATACAGGGGAACGACAGATACGCAGTATTTT. This codes for CASRPYRGTTDTQYF.

This chain joins TRBV27 and TRBJ2-7, with D tentatively TRBD1 or TRBD2 (5 bases each). Germline V gene lookup returns CDR1 MNHEY and CDR2 SMNVEV (reference sequence). The CDR3 extends over 15 amino acids. Between the trimmed V and J ends, which lost 3 bases and 0 bases, there was a span of 12 bases. Written as DNA, the CDR3 is TGTGCCAGCAGTTTTGGGGGTTCAAGCTCCTACGAGCAGTACTTC. Its translation is CASSFGGSSSYEQYF.

The chain couples TRBV2 to TRBJ1-2; no clear D gene. The V gene's germline CDR1 is SNHLY and CDR2 FYNNEI. The CDR3 contains 13 residues. V gave up 6 bases and J gave up 3 bases, with 11 bases separating them. The CDR3 DNA follows: TGTGCCAGCAGCCAGGTCAAATACTATGGCTACACCTTC. Its translation is CASSQVKYYGYTF.

This chain links TRBV5-8 with TRBJ1-4; D uncertain. V lost 0 bases to trimming and J lost 4 bases, with 10 bases between them. CDR1 and CDR2 (germline): SGHTS, YDEGEE. The CDR3 totals 15 residues. The CDR3, as DNA: TGTGCCAGCAGCTTGGTATGGCAGAATAATGAAAAACTGTTTTTT. This translates into CASSLVWQNNEKLFF. Drawing the rest from reference TRBV5-8 and TRBJ1-4, the complete variable domain is EAGVTQSPTHLIKTRGQQATLRCSPISGHTSVYWYQQALGLGLQFLLWYDEGEERNRGNFPPRFSGRQFPNYSSELNVNALELEDSALYLCASSLVWQNNEKLFFGSGTQLSVL.

The CDR3 region has the DNA TGCAGTGCTAGCCTTAATGGCTACACCTTC. Encoded protein: CSASLNGYTF. The chain carries TRBV20-1 and TRBJ1-2, with no clear D. Germline V lookup: CDR1 DFQATT, CDR2 SNEGSKA (reference sequence). Trimming removed 3 bases from V and 6 bases from J, with 5 bases in between. The CDR3 totals 10 residues.

The chain couples TRBV11-2 to TRBJ2-7; D perhaps matches TRBD1 (6 bases). Per the germline V gene, CDR1 is SGHAT and CDR2 is FQNNGV. Trimming removed 0 bases from V and 7 bases from J, with 16 bases in between. This CDR3 region has 15 residues. CDR3 amino acids: CASSLDRTAVGEQYF. DNA of the CDR3: TGTGCCAGCAGCTTAGACAGGACAGCCGTTGGAGAGCAGTACTTC. Full variable domain (rest looked up from reference TRBV11-2 and TRBJ2-7): EAGVAQSPRYKIIEKRQSVAFWCNPISGHATLYWYQQILGQGPKLLIQFQNNGVVDDSQLPKDRFSAERLKGVDSTLKIQPAKLEDSAVYLCASSLDRTAVGEQYFGPGTRLTVT.

A note on this clone: Additional DNA sequences in this sample encode the identical CDR3. J is TRBJ1-2 and V is TRBV5-4; 7 positions match TRBD1. CDR1 and CDR2 (germline): SGHNT, YYREEE (reference sequence). The length of the CDR3 is 16 residues. V gave up 1 base and J gave up 2 bases; unmatched junction bases: 8. The CDR3 DNA is TGTGCCAGCAGCTTGTTGAGGGGGCGATCCAACTATGGCTACACCTTC. It translates to CASSLLRGRSNYGYTF. Complete variable domain (other parts from reference TRBV5-4 and TRBJ1-2): ETGVTQSPTHLIKTRGQQVTLRCSSQSGHNTVSWYQQALGQGPQFIFQYYREEENGRGNFPPRFSGLQFPNYSSELNVNALELDDSALYLCASSLLRGRSNYGYTFGSGTRLTVV.

This clone is termed medium-sized. V usage is TRBV5-1 and J usage is TRBJ2-4; D is possibly TRBD1 (5 bases). V was clipped by 4 bases and J by 0 bases, with 23 bases between them. The CDR3 totals 19 residues. Germline CDR1 SGHRS, CDR2 YFSETQ. The CDR3 spells CASSPEERTGSLAKNIQYF. The CDR3 DNA reads TGCGCCAGCAGCCCCGAAGAACGAACAGGATCACTAGCCAAAAACATTCAGTACTTC.

CDR3 in amino acids: CASSRTSGTDYGYTF. The CDR3 nucleotides read TGTGCCAGTAGTCGAACATCAGGGACCGACTATGGCTACACCTTC. The rearrangement joins TRBV19 to TRBJ1-2, with TRBD1 as a possible D gene (5 bases). CDR1 LNHDA and CDR2 SQIVND come from the germline V gene (reference sequence). V lost 5 bases and J 3 bases, leaving 16 bases between the germline ends. This CDR3 comprises 15 residues.

This clone was picked up one time. This chain connects TRBV12-3 or TRBV12-4 to TRBJ2-2, with D perhaps TRBD1 (6 bases). The V end lost 6 bases, the J end lost 6 bases, and 11 bases lay between the germline ends. The CDR3 contains 13 residues. CDR3 protein: CASRISGAGELFF. DNA of the CDR3: TGTGCCAGCAGAATTTCAGGGGCCGGGGAGCTGTTTTTT.

The chain carries TRBV2 and TRBJ2-1; no reliable D call. This CDR3 spans 14 amino acids. Germline CDR1 is SNHLY and CDR2 is FYNNEI. Trimming took off 2 bases at V and 11 bases at J, with 16 bases between the two ends. The CDR3 DNA follows: TGTGCCAGCAGTGAAACGGGCGACCCGAGGAAGCAGTTCTTC. As protein: CASSETGDPRKQFF.

This clone was detected once. V and J are TRBV27 and TRBJ1-1, with D unresolved. The CDR3 sequence is 14 residues long. CDR1 MNHEY and CDR2 SMNVEV come from the germline V gene (reference sequence). Deletions cut 0 bases from V and 7 bases from J, with 12 bases between. CDR3 sequence reads: CASSLSGGHLEAFF. The CDR3 coding sequence is TGTGCCAGCAGTTTATCGGGTGGCCACCTTGAAGCTTTCTTT.

The chain links TRBV5-8 to TRBJ2-7, with a possible D match to TRBD1 (5 bases). The CDR3 runs to 12 residues. The germline V gene has CDR1 SGHTS and CDR2 YDEGEE. V was shortened by 7 bases and J by 1 base, with 9 bases between the two germline ends. CDR3 in amino acids: CASFKGSYEQYF. Here the CDR3 DNA reads TGTGCCAGCTTTAAGGGGTCCTACGAGCAGTACTTC.